Reported below is one TCR beta chain. What it binds is not known. The CDR3 consists of 13 residues. V gave up 6 bases and J gave up 1 base, with 8 bases separating them. Germline V gene sequence: CDR1 MNHEY, CDR2 SVGAGI. This record belongs to a study of shared clonotypes between healthy human individuals. Study-wide points: Rarefaction gave evidence that sorted-subset sequencing remained incomplete despite large depth.

Splitting of each subset's genomic DNA was done evenly across several immunoSEQ plates. Produced via immunoSEQ multiplex PCR; TCRdb's table is partial and in-frame only. The table has 2,500,000 or so clones, around nine tenths seen once; the top ten hold around 0.14%. This rearrangement joins TRBV6-5 to TRBJ2-3; TRBD1 is a possible D gene (6 bases). The source material was naive CD4+ T cells sorted from blood. Subset denoted: CD45RA+ positively selected. This TCR was recovered from a man younger than 35 in good health. CDR3 sequence reads: CASRQGGTDTQYF. In DNA form, the CDR3 reads TGTGCCAGCAGACAGGGAGGCACAGATACGCAGTATTTT.